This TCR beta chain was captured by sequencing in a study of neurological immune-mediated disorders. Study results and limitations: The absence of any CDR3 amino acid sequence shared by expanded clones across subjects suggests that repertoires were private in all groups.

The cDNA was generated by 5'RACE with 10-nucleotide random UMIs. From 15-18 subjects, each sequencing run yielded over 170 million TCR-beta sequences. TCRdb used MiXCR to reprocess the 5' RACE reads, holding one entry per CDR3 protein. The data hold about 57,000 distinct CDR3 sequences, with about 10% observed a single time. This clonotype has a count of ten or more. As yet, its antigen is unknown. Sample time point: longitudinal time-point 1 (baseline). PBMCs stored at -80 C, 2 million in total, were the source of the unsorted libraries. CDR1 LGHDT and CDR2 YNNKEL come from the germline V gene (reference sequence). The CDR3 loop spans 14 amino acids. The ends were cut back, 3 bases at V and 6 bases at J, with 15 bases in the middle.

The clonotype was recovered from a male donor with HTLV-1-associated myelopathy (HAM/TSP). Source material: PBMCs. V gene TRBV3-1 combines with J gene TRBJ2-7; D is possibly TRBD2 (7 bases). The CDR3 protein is CASSHSGAGAEQYF. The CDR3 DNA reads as TGTGCCAGCAGCCATTCGGGGGCGGGGGCCGAGCAGTACTTC.